This entry describes one T cell receptor (beta chain). Distinct nucleotide sequences in the sample also encode this CDR3. This sample is part of a study of blood T cell repertoires in COVID-19. The overall study: COVID-19 samples, acute and convalescent, were from the United States, Italy and Spain. Sources were T cells, B-cell-depleted T cells, or PBMCs; the material itself was cDNA or gDNA.

The data were produced by immunoSEQ multiplex PCR, yet TCRdb's version contains in-frame clones alone and is incomplete. The data show 350,000 or so clones, about 92% seen once. In terms of age and location, participants ranged from roughly 18 to 95 years and lived in fewer than 30 US areas. Cohorts were based on clinical histories the participants reported. J gave up 7 bases and V 4 bases, and 4 bases lay outside the gene matches. In germline, CDR1 is MDHEN, CDR2 SYDVKM. The CDR3 extends over 14 amino acids. The rearrangement uses TRBV28 and TRBJ1-4; 9 bases align to TRBD1. The receptor was isolated from a young woman who had recovered from COVID-19. Sample: PBMCs or T cells enriched from blood (not recorded which). CDR3: CASSSGQGVEKLFF. As DNA, the CDR3 is TGTGCCAGCAGTTCGGGACAGGGTGTTGAAAAACTGTTTTTT.